Below, 8 T cell receptor beta chains from the same sample are listed, as sequenced in a study of CD8+ T cells in alopecia areata. Extracted RNA was reverse transcribed into cDNA, the sequencing template. The table came from immunoSEQ multiplex PCR; TCRdb's copy has only in-frame clones and leaves some out. Seen here are around 300,000 clones, 60% observed once, and the top ten hold around 0.92%. The treatment: oral pan-JAK inhibitor, 5-10 mg twice daily. The material was CD4+ T cells sorted from blood, obtained at week 52, from a patient treated with tofacitinib. The origin of the receptors is a human donor with alopecia areata.

J is TRBJ2-7 and V is TRBV4-2, with D perhaps matching TRBD1 (6 bases). The V gene lost 0 bases and the J gene lost 2 bases, with 8 bases spanning the gap. CDR3 length: 14 residues. Germline CDR1 LGHNA, CDR2 YNFKEQ. The CDR3 DNA reads as TGTGCCAGCAGCCAAGATCGGGACACCTACGAGCAGTACTTC. Amino acids: CASSQDRDTYEQYF.

The chain links TRBV6-1 to TRBJ1-6; a possible D gene is TRBD1 (5 bases). Germline V gives CDR1 MNHNS, CDR2 SASEGT. The V gene lost 10 bases and the J gene lost 13 bases, with 20 bases spanning the gap. The CDR3 covers 13 residues. The CDR3 protein is CATGTGAPSPLHF. In DNA form, the CDR3 reads TGTGCCACCGGGACGGGTGCCCCAAGCCCCCTCCACTTT.

The gene calls are TRBV25-1 and TRBJ2-3; D gene ambiguous. V was trimmed by 2 bases and J by 2 bases, leaving 11 bases between them. Germline V CDR1 and CDR2: MGHDK, SYGVNS. The CDR3 length is 15 residues. CDR3 sequence reads: CASSEPIDYTDTQYF. In DNA, the CDR3 is TGTGCCAGCAGTGAACCCATAGATTACACAGATACGCAGTATTTT.

The V call is TRBV9, the J call TRBJ2-3; 12 nucleotides agree with TRBD2. With V trimmed by 3 bases and J by 0 bases, 8 bases remained unmatched. CDR3 length: 18 amino acids. Germline CDR1 reads SGDLS; CDR2 reads YYNGEE. The DNA of the CDR3 is TGTGCCAGCAGCGCACTAGCGGGGGGCCAGCCTAGCACAGATACGCAGTATTTT. Encoded protein: CASSALAGGQPSTDTQYF.

The CDR3, as DNA: TGCGCCAGCAGCCCTTATGGGAGGGGGAGCTCCTACAATGAGCAGTTCTTC. Translated, it gives CASSPYGRGSSYNEQFF. This chain uses TRBV4-1 with TRBJ2-1, with D perhaps TRBD2 (7 bases). The CDR3 consists of 17 residues. V dropped 4 bases and J dropped 0 bases, with 16 bases sitting between them. Germline V gives CDR1 MGHRA, CDR2 YSYEKL.

This clone was recorded many times. The gene calls are TRBV7-2 and TRBJ2-7; D uncertain. Looked up from germline, CDR1 is SGHTA and CDR2 is FQGNSA. The V end was cut by 5 bases, the J end by 7 bases, with 9 bases between. This CDR3 has 11 residues. The CDR3 reads CASSPVREQYF. The CDR3 DNA reads as TGTGCCAGCAGCCCAGTGAGGGAGCAGTACTTC.

The CDR3 here is CASSVTSPQETQYF. The CDR3 nucleotides read TGTGCCAGCAGTGTGACTAGCCCGCAAGAGACCCAGTACTTC. This chain uses TRBV6-5 with TRBJ2-5; 7 positions match TRBD2. CDR3 length equals 14 residues. In germline, CDR1 is MNHEY, CDR2 SVGAGI. J was trimmed by 2 bases and V by 5 bases; bases with no gene match: 5.

This clone came up a few times. Other DNA sequences within the sample encode an identical CDR3. The chain joins TRBV5-1 to TRBJ2-5; no firm D call. V was shortened by 3 bases and J by 2 bases, with 2 bases between the two germline ends. Germline lookup yields CDR1 SGHRS and CDR2 YFSETQ. The CDR3 loop spans 11 amino acids. CDR3 DNA sequence: TGCGCCAGCAGCTATCAAGAGACCCAGTACTTC. Protein: CASSYQETQYF.